The rows below give T cell receptor beta chains drawn from one sample of a study of metastatic and nonmetastatic thyroid tumors. From the PCR reads, TCRdb re-called clones with MiXCR. The table records roughly 70,000 clones, less than 20% of them present only once. The specimen was blood. The receptors derive from a female donor with papillary thyroid cancer or a benign thyroid nodule (not recorded which). Some clones in this sample may be carry-over from other donors' samples. CDR3s include the opening cysteine and the closing phenylalanine or tryptophan. A D gene is named only where the DNA matches it firmly. The size entry is marked missing in some rows and otherwise reads once, few, many or a size class.

d_call: NA; v_call: TRBV7-9; j_call: TRBJ1-1; clone_size: many; cdr3_nt: TGTGCCAGCAGCTTCGACGGGGTTGAAGCTTTCTTT; cdr3_aa: CASSFDGVEAFF
d_call: NA; v_call: TRBV19; j_call: TRBJ1-5; clone_size: NA; cdr3_nt: TGTGCCAGTAGCCTTAAATACAGGGCAAATCAGCCCCAGCATTTT; cdr3_aa: CASSLKYRANQPQHF
d_call: NA; v_call: TRBV9; j_call: TRBJ1-5; clone_size: many; cdr3_nt: TGTGCCAGCAGCGTAGATCTGTCGGGGATCCAGCCCCAGCATTTT; cdr3_aa: CASSVDLSGIQPQHF
d_call: NA; v_call: TRBV30; j_call: TRBJ1-5; clone_size: NA; cdr3_nt: TGTGCCTGGATTGTGACGGGGTCTAAGCGCTGGATCCAGCATTTT; cdr3_aa: CAWIVTGSKRWIQHF
d_call: NA; v_call: TRBV2; j_call: TRBJ2-2; clone_size: many; cdr3_nt: TGTGCCAGCCTGATGGGGGGCACCGGGGAGCTGTTTTTT; cdr3_aa: CASLMGGTGELFF
d_call: NA; v_call: TRBV20-1; j_call: TRBJ1-3; clone_size: NA; cdr3_nt: TGCAGTGCTAGAGTCTCGCGGGACGCAGGAAACACCATATATTTT; cdr3_aa: CSARVSRDAGNTIYF
d_call: TRBD2; v_call: TRBV27; j_call: TRBJ2-1; clone_size: many; cdr3_nt: TGTGCCAGCACCTTAGCGGGAGGAGGCAATGAGCAGTTCTTC; cdr3_aa: CASTLAGGGNEQFF
d_call: TRBD1; v_call: TRBV5-1; j_call: TRBJ2-7; clone_size: many; cdr3_nt: TGCGCCAGCAGCGGGACAGGCCCCTACGAGCAGTACTTC; cdr3_aa: CASSGTGPYEQYF
d_call: TRBD2; v_call: TRBV6-4; j_call: TRBJ2-1; clone_size: NA; cdr3_nt: TGTGCCAGCAGTGCGGGGACTAGTGGAGACAATGAGCAGTTCTTC; cdr3_aa: CASSAGTSGDNEQFF
d_call: TRBD1; v_call: TRBV7-2; j_call: TRBJ2-2; clone_size: NA; cdr3_nt: TGTGCCAGCAGCGTCGACAGGGGAGAGACCGGGGAGCTGTTTTTT; cdr3_aa: CASSVDRGETGELFF
d_call: NA; v_call: TRBV4-1; j_call: TRBJ1-4; clone_size: many; cdr3_nt: TGCGCCAGCAGCCAGCCCTTAAAAAGCCGGAATGAAAAACTGTTTTTT; cdr3_aa: CASSQPLKSRNEKLFF
d_call: NA; v_call: TRBV7-3; j_call: TRBJ2-1; clone_size: many; cdr3_nt: TGTGCCAGCAGCTTACGGGCGGTAAATGAGCAGTTCTTC; cdr3_aa: CASSLRAVNEQFF
d_call: NA; v_call: TRBV6-1; j_call: TRBJ1-2; clone_size: many; cdr3_nt: TGTGCCAGCAGTGAGGGAGACTATGGCTACACCTTC; cdr3_aa: CASSEGDYGYTF
d_call: NA; v_call: TRBV12-3/TRBV12-4; j_call: TRBJ1-2; clone_size: many; cdr3_nt: TGTGCCAGCAGTTTGGCCCTGACAGCCAACTATGGCTACACCTTC; cdr3_aa: CASSLALTANYGYTF
d_call: TRBD1; v_call: TRBV28; j_call: TRBJ1-2; clone_size: few; cdr3_nt: TGTGCCAGCAGTTACGGGACAGGGAACTATGGCTACACCTTC; cdr3_aa: CASSYGTGNYGYTF
d_call: NA; v_call: TRBV28; j_call: TRBJ1-1; clone_size: many; cdr3_nt: TGTGCCACCTCTTCCACTCAGGGAAACACTGAAGCTTTCTTT; cdr3_aa: CATSSTQGNTEAFF